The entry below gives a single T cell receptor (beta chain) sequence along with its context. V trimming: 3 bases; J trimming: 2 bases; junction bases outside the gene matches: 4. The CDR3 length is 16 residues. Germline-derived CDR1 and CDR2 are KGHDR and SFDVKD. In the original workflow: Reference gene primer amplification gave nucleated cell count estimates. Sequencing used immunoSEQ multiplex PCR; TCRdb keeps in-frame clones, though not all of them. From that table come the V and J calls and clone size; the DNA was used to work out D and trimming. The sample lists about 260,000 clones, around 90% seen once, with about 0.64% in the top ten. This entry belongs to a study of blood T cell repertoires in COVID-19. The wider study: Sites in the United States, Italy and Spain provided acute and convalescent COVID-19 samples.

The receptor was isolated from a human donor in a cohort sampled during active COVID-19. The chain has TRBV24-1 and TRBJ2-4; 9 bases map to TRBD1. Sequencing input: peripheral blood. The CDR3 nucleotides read TGTGCCACCAGTGATCCGGGACAGGGCACCAAAAACATTCAGTACTTC. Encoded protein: CATSDPGQGTKNIQYF.